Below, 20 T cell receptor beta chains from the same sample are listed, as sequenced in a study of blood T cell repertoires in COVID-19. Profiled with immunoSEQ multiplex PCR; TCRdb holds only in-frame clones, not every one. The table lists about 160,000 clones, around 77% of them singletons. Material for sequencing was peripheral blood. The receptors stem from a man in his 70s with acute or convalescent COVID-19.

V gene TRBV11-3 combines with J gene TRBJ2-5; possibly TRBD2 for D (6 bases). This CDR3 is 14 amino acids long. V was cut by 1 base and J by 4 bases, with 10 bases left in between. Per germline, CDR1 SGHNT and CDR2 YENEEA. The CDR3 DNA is TGTGCCAGCAGCTTAGTCGGGAGTCGAGAGACCCAGTACTTC. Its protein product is CASSLVGSRETQYF.

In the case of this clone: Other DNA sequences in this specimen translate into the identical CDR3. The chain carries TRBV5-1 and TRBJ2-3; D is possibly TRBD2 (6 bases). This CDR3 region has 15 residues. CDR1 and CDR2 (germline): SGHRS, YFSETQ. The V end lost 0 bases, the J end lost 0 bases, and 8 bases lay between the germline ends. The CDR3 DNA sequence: TGCGCCAGCAGCTTGGGCGGGACTAGCACAGATACGCAGTATTTT. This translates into CASSLGGTSTDTQYF. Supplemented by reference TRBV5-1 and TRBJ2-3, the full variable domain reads KAGVTQTPRYLIKTRGQQVTLSCSPISGHRSVSWYQQTPGQGLQFLFEYFSETQRNKGNFPGRFSGRQFSNSRSEMNVSTLELGDSALYLCASSLGGTSTDTQYFGPGTRLTVL.

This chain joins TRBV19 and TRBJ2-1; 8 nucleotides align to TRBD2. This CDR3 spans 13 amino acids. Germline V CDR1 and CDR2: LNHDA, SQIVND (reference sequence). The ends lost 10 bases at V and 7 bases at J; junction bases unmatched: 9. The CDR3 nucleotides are TGTGCCACTACTAGCGGTTTAGGTAATGAGCAGTTCTTC. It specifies CATTSGLGNEQFF.

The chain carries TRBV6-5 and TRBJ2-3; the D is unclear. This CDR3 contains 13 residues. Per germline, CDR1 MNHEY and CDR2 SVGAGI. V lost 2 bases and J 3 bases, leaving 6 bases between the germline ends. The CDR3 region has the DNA TGTGCCAGCAGTTACCTAGTTACAGATACGCAGTATTTT. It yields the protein CASSYLVTDTQYF.

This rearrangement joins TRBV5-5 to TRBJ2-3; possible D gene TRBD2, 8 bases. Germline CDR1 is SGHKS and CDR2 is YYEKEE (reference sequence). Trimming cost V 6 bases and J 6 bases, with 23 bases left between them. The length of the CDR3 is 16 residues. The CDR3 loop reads CASNEGQRGTQDTQYF. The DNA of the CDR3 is TGTGCCAGCAACGAGGGACAGCGGGGGACCCAGGATACGCAGTATTTT.

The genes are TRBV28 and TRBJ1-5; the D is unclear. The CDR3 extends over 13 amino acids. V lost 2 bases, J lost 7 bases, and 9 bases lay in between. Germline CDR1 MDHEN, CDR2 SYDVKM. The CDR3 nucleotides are TGTGCCAGCAGTTTAGTGAGGTTGCAGCCCCAGCATTTT. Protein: CASSLVRLQPQHF.

In nucleotides, the CDR3 is TGTGCCACCAGCAGAGGACTAGCGGGAACCGATACGCAGTATTTT. It yields the protein CATSRGLAGTDTQYF. The chain uses TRBV15 and TRBJ2-3; 11 bases match TRBD2. Germline V gene lookup returns CDR1 LNHNV and CDR2 YYDKDF (reference sequence). The CDR3 sequence is 15 residues long. J lost 6 bases, V lost 1 base, and 3 bases had no gene match. The full variable domain, completed using reference TRBV15 and TRBJ2-3, is DAMVIQNPRYQVTQFGKPVTLSCSQTLNHNVMYWYQQKSSQAPKLLFHYYDKDFNNEADTPDNFQSRRPNTSFCFLDIRSPGLGDTAMYLCATSRGLAGTDTQYFGPGTRLTVL.

CDR3 sequence: CATSDPQREGLETQYF. The CDR3 nucleotides read TGTGCCACCAGTGATCCCCAGCGGGAGGGCCTCGAGACCCAGTACTTC. The chain couples TRBV24-1 to TRBJ2-5, with 10 bases lining up with TRBD2. Germline V gene sequence: CDR1 KGHDR, CDR2 SFDVKD. The CDR3 contains 16 residues. J was trimmed by 5 bases and V by 3 bases; bases with no gene match: 8.

CDR3 in DNA: TGTGCCAGCAGTTACTCGTCTCTATCGTTGAACACTGAAGCTTTCTTT. Protein sequence: CASSYSSLSLNTEAFF. The chain uses TRBV6-5 and TRBJ1-1; the D is unclear. The CDR3 totals 16 residues. The V end lost 0 bases, the J end lost 0 bases, and 11 bases lay between the germline ends. Germline V lookup: CDR1 MNHEY, CDR2 SVGAGI.

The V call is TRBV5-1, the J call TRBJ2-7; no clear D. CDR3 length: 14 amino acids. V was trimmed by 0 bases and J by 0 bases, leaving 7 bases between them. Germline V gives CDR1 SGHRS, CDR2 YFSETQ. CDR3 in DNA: TGCGCCAGCAGCTTGGCCCTCAGCTCCTACGAGCAGTACTTC. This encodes CASSLALSSYEQYF.

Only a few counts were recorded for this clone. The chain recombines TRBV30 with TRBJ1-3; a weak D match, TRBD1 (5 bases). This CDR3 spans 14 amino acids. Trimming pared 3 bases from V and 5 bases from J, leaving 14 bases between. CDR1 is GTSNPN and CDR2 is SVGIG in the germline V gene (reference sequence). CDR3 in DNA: TGTGCCTGGAGCTTACAGGAGACGAGAAACACCATATATTTT. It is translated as CAWSLQETRNTIYF.

In DNA form, the CDR3 reads TGTGCCAGCAGGGAGGGGAACAATGAGCAGTTCTTC. It is translated as CASREGNNEQFF. The gene calls are TRBV27 and TRBJ2-1; D is possibly TRBD2 (6 bases). The V end was cut by 6 bases, the J end by 5 bases, with 8 bases between. CDR3 length equals 12 residues. CDR1 is MNHEY and CDR2 is SMNVEV in the germline V gene (reference sequence).

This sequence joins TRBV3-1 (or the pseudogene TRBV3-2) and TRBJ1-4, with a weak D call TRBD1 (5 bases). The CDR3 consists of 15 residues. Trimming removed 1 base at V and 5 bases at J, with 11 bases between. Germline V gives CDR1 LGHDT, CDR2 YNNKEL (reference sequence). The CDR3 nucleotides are TGTGCCAGCAGCCAAGGCTCAGGGATCAATGAAAAACTGTTTTTT. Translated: CASSQGSGINEKLFF.

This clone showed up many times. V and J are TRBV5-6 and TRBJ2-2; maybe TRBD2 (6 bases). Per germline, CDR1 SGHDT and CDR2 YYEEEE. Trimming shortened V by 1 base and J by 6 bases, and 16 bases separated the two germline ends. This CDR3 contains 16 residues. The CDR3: CASSLPGDLEAGELFF. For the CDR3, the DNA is TGTGCCAGCAGCTTGCCGGGGGACCTTGAGGCCGGGGAGCTGTTTTTT.

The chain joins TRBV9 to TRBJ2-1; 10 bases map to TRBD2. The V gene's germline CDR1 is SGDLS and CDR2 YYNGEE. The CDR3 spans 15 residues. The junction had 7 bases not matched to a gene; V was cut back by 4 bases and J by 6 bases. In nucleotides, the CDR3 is TGTGCCAGCAGCCCTAGCGGGAGCCCAGGCAATGAGCAGTTCTTC. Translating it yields CASSPSGSPGNEQFF.

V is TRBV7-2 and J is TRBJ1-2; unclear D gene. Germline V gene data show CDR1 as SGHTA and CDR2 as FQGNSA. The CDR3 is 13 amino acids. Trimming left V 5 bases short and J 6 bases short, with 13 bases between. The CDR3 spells CASSKLISDGYTF. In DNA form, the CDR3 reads TGTGCCAGCAGCAAATTAATCTCCGATGGCTACACCTTC.

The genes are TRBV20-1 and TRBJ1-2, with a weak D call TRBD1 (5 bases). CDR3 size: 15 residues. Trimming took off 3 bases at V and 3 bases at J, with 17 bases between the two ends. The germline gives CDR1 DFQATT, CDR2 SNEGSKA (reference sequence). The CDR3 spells CSASSSGWLDYGYTF. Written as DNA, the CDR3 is TGCAGTGCTAGTAGTTCAGGGTGGCTAGACTATGGCTACACCTTC.

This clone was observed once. CDR3 coding DNA: TGTGCCAGCAGCGACACCCGAGGGACAGCCCTTTCCGAGCAGTACTTC. Translated: CASSDTRGTALSEQYF. J is TRBJ2-7 and V is TRBV7-6; 7 nucleotides line up with TRBD1. J lost 6 bases, V lost 5 bases, and 16 bases had no gene match. The CDR3 length is 16 residues. Per the germline V gene, CDR1 is SGHVS and CDR2 is FNYEAQ.

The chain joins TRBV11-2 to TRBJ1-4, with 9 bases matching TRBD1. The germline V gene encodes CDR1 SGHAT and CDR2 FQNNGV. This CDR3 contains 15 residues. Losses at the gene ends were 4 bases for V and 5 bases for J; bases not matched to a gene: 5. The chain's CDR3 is CASSSAGTGNEKLFF. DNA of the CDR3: TGTGCCAGCAGCTCCGCCGGGACAGGGAATGAAAAACTGTTTTTT. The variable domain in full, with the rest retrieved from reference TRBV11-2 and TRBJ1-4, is EAGVAQSPRYKIIEKRQSVAFWCNPISGHATLYWYQQILGQGPKLLIQFQNNGVVDDSQLPKDRFSAERLKGVDSTLKIQPAKLEDSAVYLCASSSAGTGNEKLFFGSGTQLSVL.

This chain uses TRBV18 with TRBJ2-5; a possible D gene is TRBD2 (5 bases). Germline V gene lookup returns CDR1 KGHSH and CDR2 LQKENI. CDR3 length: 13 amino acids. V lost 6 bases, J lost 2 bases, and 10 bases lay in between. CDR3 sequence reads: CASSPGKQETQYF. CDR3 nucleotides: TGTGCCAGCTCTCCGGGGAAGCAAGAGACCCAGTACTTC. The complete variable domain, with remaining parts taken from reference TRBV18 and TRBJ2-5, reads NAGVMQNPRHLVRRRGQEARLRCSPMKGHSHVYWYRQLPEEGLKFMVYLQKENIIDESGMPKERFSAEFPKEGPSILRIQQVVRGDSAAYFCASSPGKQETQYFGPGTRLLVL.